This T cell receptor (beta chain) was recovered during a study of T cell responses to AZD1222 COVID-19 vaccine. Germline assignment: CDR1 SGHDT and CDR2 YYEEEE. The V and J ends lost 4 bases and 6 bases, in that order; junction bases with no gene match: 4. The CDR3 is 14 amino acids. Method: immunoSEQ multiplex PCR; TCRdb's copy keeps in-frame clones and lacks some. The sample has 25,000 to 35,000 clones, about 93% seen once; the top ten hold roughly 7.3%. This clonotype was sampled from an adult in good health. Here the sequenced sample was peripheral blood, taken on day 0 of AZD1222 vaccination. The V gene is TRBV5-6, the J gene TRBJ1-4, with 9 positions matching TRBD1. The CDR3 here is CASSPWTGDEKLFF. CDR3 in DNA: TGTGCCAGCAGCCCCTGGACAGGGGATGAAAAACTGTTTTTT.